Listed here is a single T cell receptor (beta chain). This clonotype came up a few times. Its antigen is currently not known. The sample holds no much larger clone one base away, and base qualities are not on file. To demonstrate the VDJtools post-analysis software, TCR beta repertoires were profiled from the peripheral blood of 13 young patients with multiple sclerosis. Multiple sclerosis patients were children and adolescents aged about 6 to 15 years. The data were obtained in a study of post-analysis software for immune sequencing data (dated by TCRdb to 2013 to 2016). Background for the entire study: Relapsing-remitting, secondary progressive and progressive-relapsing multiple sclerosis were recorded as disease courses, and subtype annotation was lacking for some patients. Patient repertoires were compared against roughly 12 previously published healthy control repertoires from donors aged roughly 6 to 25 years. A subset of samples was prepared in parallel using single-end sample barcoding, then pooled and co-amplified after Illumina adapter ligation.

The library relied on PCR. TCRdb records Illumina HiSeq 2500 as the sequencer. Unique molecular identifiers were incorporated into TCR beta cDNA libraries to reduce PCR and sequencing biases. Every 1 to 10 million input T cells yielded roughly 0.5 million cDNA molecules, meaning each molecule approximated one T cell. The patient libraries were prepared and sequenced using the same protocol as the earlier healthy control dataset. Samples belonging to the same batch were prepared together, multiplexed and sequenced on a shared HiSeq lane. As for the original processing: Raw barcoded reads were processed with MIGEC, and single-read molecular identifier groups were discarded before consensus assembly and CDR3 extraction. Clonotype tables were post-analysed with VDJtools, normalizing diversity by down-sampling all datasets to the smallest sample size. Repertoire overlap clustering matched CDR3 amino acid but not nucleotide sequences to correct batch-related cross-sample contamination. TCRdb cleaned the public reads at Q25 with fastp, built clones with MiXCR and kept in-frame beta chains. Every distinct CDR3 protein forms one entry, paired with its most common genes and DNA. The V and J calls were determined by TCRdb, not by the authors. This sample gives about 500,000 distinct CDR3 sequences in total; under 55% of them show up just once. The ten largest clones capture roughly an eighth of the sample.

The study at large found these results: Direct clustering with F measure revealed strong co-clustering of samples prepared in the same batch, which led to a batch-effect correction. The multiple sclerosis patient group was slightly younger than the control group. Multiple sclerosis patients had significantly lower normalized Chao1 diversity than controls, a result that suggests substantial peripheral T-cell clonal expansion.

Source material: blood. The receptor's source is a girl aged 5 to 17 with multiple sclerosis.

The base sequence is TGTGCCAGCAGCTCATGGGGGAAGGATGCGAACACTGAAGCTTTCTTT. Its product reads: CASSSWGKDANTEAFF. The sequence joins TRBV7-9 to TRBJ1-1; the D gene is perhaps TRBD1, on 5 matching bases. The CDR3 numbers 16 residues from cysteine through phenylalanine. Only CDR3 DNA is held: 48 bases, read in frame from base 1. CDR1 and CDR2 are read off the germline V gene (reference sequence) as SEHNR and FQNEAQ. The V and J ends are trimmed by 4 bases and 1 base, leaving 16 bases between them.